What follows is one T cell receptor (beta chain) and its context. The entry originates in a study of blood T cell repertoires in COVID-19. On the study more broadly: COVID-19 samples collected from the United States, Italy and Spain covered acute and convalescent phases. T cells, B-cell-depleted T cells, or PBMCs supplied cDNA or gDNA.

The V gene's germline CDR1 is ENHRY and CDR2 SYGVKD. The CDR3 spans 12 residues. V was pared by 8 bases and J by 1 base, with 0 bases of the junction left unmatched. Per the study methods: Amplification from reference gene primers served as the basis for estimated nucleated cell counts. Repertoires were generated with immunoSEQ multiplex PCR, while TCRdb's copy carries only in-frame clones and drops some. D and trimming come from the DNA, and the V and J calls and clone size come from that table. The table shows under 200,000 clones, with 75% to 85% occurring only once. The chain recombines TRBV10-3 with TRBJ2-5, with 8 bases that match TRBD1. Source material: peripheral blood. This TCR was sampled from a human donor in a cohort sampled during active COVID-19. The CDR3 loop is CAIGTGQETQYF. In DNA, the CDR3 is TGTGCCATCGGGACAGGCCAAGAGACCCAGTACTTC.